This T cell receptor beta chain was documented in a study of T cells in Graves' hyperthyroidism and ophthalmopathy. Study-wide results and caveats: Expanded thyroid clonotypes (above 0.001) were mostly also found in blood. Classification by a 13 V-J model distinguished ophthalmopathy from stable hyperthyroidism.

The definition of stable Graves' hyperthyroidism was no ophthalmopathy progression within 18 months. Aged 18 to 65, the patients had hyperthyroidism that was newly diagnosed and had lasted under 2 months. The CDR3 extends over 12 amino acids. J was trimmed by 6 bases and V by 1 base; bases with no gene match: 0. Germline assignment: CDR1 DFQATT and CDR2 SNEGSKA (reference sequence). From RNA transcripts, TCR beta CDR3 regions were amplified. The TCR CDR3 first-round RT-PCR relied on the HTBI primer set. TCRdb used MiXCR to reprocess the multiplex PCR reads, holding one entry per CDR3 protein. This sample has 20,000 to 30,000 distinct CDR3 sequences; approximately 45% occur once, and the top ten carry 9% to 12%. By share, this clonotype counts as medium-sized. The antigen is unknown.

Material: blood. This TCR derives from a woman aged 25 to 39 with Graves' hyperthyroidism. This chain links TRBV20-1 with TRBJ2-1, with 7 bases identical to TRBD1. CDR3 region: CSARAGGNEQFF. Written as DNA, the CDR3 is TGCAGTGCTAGAGCAGGGGGCAATGAGCAGTTCTTC.